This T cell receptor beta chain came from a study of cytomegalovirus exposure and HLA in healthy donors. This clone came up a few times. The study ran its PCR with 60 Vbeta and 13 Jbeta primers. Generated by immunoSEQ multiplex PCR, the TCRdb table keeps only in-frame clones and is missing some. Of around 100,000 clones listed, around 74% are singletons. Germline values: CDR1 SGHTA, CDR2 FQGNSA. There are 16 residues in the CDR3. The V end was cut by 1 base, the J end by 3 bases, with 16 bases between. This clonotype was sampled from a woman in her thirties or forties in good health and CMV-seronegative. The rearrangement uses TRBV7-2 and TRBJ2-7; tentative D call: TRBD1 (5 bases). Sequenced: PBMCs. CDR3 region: CASSLEAAGLFYEQYF. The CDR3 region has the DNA TGTGCCAGCAGCTTAGAGGCGGCAGGGCTTTTCTACGAGCAGTACTTC.